A selection of T cell receptor beta chains follows, all from one sample in a study of blood T cell repertoires in COVID-19. Libraries were prepared by immunoSEQ multiplex PCR; TCRdb keeps only in-frame clonotypes and omits some of them. The sample records about 170,000 clones, roughly 88% being singletons. The sample was peripheral blood. The receptors shown here come from a man between 60 and 75 years old who had recovered from COVID-19. Both conserved end residues are part of each CDR3. A D gene is named only where the DNA matches it firmly. The size field is filled for only some rows; it gives once, few, many or a size class.

TRBJ2-2 - - TRBV19 TGTGCCAGTAGTTGGACAGTCCTCGGGCCCGGGGAGCTGTTTTTT CASSWTVLGPGELFF
TRBJ2-7 - TRBD2 TRBV7-9 TGTGCCAGCAGCTTAACTAGCGGGGTTTACTCCTACGAGCAGTACTTC CASSLTSGVYSYEQYF
TRBJ2-3 - TRBD2 TRBV5-4 TGTGCCAGCAGCCCGGGGACTAGCGGGGGGTTAGATACGCAGTATTTT CASSPGTSGGLDTQYF
TRBJ2-7 - TRBD1 TRBV5-1 TGCGCCAGCAGCTGGACAGGGGGGGACTACGAGCAGTACTTC CASSWTGGDYEQYF
TRBJ1-2 - - TRBV18 TGTGCCAGCTCACCACGGGGCAGGGCGGATAACTATGGCTACACCTTC CASSPRGRADNYGYTF
TRBJ2-7 - TRBD1 TRBV2 TGTGCCGGAGCATTAGAGACAGGGTTCGAGCAGTACTTC CAGALETGFEQYF
TRBJ1-5 - TRBD1 TRBV9 TGTGCCAGCAGCCCCGGGACAGGACATCAGCCCCAGCATTTT CASSPGTGHQPQHF
TRBJ2-3 - - TRBV12-2 TGTGCAAGTCGCTTTGGGGAGGGGAGACTAGCGGGGGGCACAGATACGCAGTATTTT CASRFGEGRLAGGTDTQYF
TRBJ2-1 few TRBD2 TRBV5-1 TGCGCCAGCAGCTTGCGGGGGGACGCGGGTGAGCAGTTCTTC CASSLRGDAGEQFF
TRBJ2-7 - TRBD2 TRBV3-1/TRBV3-2 TGTGCCAGCAGCCTCCAGCGGACTAGCTACGAGCAGTACTTC CASSLQRTSYEQYF
TRBJ2-1 - - TRBV6-6 TGTGCCAGCAGGGACAGTGCGAGCTCCTACAATGAGCAGTTCTTC CASRDSASSYNEQFF
TRBJ2-2 - - TRBV27 TGTGCCAGCAGTTGGCAGGGCGCGAACACCGGGGAGCTGTTTTTT CASSWQGANTGELFF
TRBJ2-3 - - TRBV24-1 TGTGCCACCAGCAGGGGACATACGCAGTATTTT CATSRGHTQYF
TRBJ1-3 - - TRBV5-1 TGCGCCAGCAGCTTGGGCGCCCCAAGCTCTGGAAACACCATATATTTT CASSLGAPSSGNTIYF
TRBJ1-1 - - TRBV5-6 TGTGCCAGCAGCTCCATCGACAGATTTGAGGCTTTCTTT CASSSIDRFEAFF
TRBJ1-1 - - TRBV4-3 TGCGCCAGCAGCCTTACGACAGCCTTAGGCACTGAAGCTTTCTTT CASSLTTALGTEAFF
TRBJ2-3 - TRBD2 TRBV2 TGTGCCAGCAGACCCGGACTAGCGTCAGATACGCAGTATTTT CASRPGLASDTQYF
TRBJ1-2 - TRBD1 TRBV7-8 TGTGCCAGCAGCTTAAACCCCAGACAGGGGGCAGGGGATGGCTACACCTTC CASSLNPRQGAGDGYTF
TRBJ2-7 once TRBD1 TRBV5-1 TGCGCCAGCAGCATACAGGGGAGAACCTACGAGCAGTACTTC CASSIQGRTYEQYF
TRBJ2-2 - - TRBV9 TGTGCCAGCAGCGTAGGAGAGAAGGGGACCGGGGAGCTGTTTTTT CASSVGEKGTGELFF
TRBJ2-3 - - TRBV7-6 TGTGCCAGCAGCCCCCTTTTGCAGGGTGACGCAGATACGCAGTATTTT CASSPLLQGDADTQYF
TRBJ1-1 - - TRBV11-1 TGTGCCAGCAGCTCCCTACAGGGATACACTGAAGCTTTCTTT CASSSLQGYTEAFF
TRBJ1-1 - - TRBV30 TGTGCCTGGAGTGCCCACTGGACGGGAGAACACACTGAAGCTTTCTTT CAWSAHWTGEHTEAFF
TRBJ1-1 - TRBD1 TRBV2 TGTGCCAGCAGGGGACAGGGGTGGACGAACACTGAAGCTTTCTTT CASRGQGWTNTEAFF
TRBJ2-3 - - TRBV12-5 TGTGCTAGTGGTTTGGTACTAGGGGGGGCTAGGACAGATACGCAGTATTTT CASGLVLGGARTDTQYF
TRBJ1-1 - TRBD1 TRBV6-2/TRBV6-3 TGTGCCAGCAGTTACCGGGACAGTCCGAACACTGAAGCTTTCTTT CASSYRDSPNTEAFF
TRBJ2-1 - - TRBV7-2 TGTGCCAGCAGCTTAGGCAGGGGCCAGGCGGAGCAGTTCTTC CASSLGRGQAEQFF
TRBJ2-3 - TRBD2 TRBV24-1 TGTGCCACCAGTGGCCGGGGGGATCCTAGCACAGATACGCAGTATTTT CATSGRGDPSTDTQYF
TRBJ2-2 - - TRBV5-1 TGCGCCAGCAGCTTTGGGGCAGGTGACCACCGGGAGCTGTTTTTT CASSFGAGDHRELFF